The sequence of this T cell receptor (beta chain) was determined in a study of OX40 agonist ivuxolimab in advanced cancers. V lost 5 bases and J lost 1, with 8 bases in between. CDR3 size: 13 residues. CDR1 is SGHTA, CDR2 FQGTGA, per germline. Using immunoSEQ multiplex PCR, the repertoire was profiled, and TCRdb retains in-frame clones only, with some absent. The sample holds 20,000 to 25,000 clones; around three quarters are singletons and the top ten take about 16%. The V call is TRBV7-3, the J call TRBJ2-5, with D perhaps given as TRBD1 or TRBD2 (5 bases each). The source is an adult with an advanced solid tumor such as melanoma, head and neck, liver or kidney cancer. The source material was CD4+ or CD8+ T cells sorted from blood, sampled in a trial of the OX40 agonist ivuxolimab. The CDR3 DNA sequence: TGTGCCAGCAGCCGGGACGTCCAAGAGACCCAGTACTTC. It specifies CASSRDVQETQYF.